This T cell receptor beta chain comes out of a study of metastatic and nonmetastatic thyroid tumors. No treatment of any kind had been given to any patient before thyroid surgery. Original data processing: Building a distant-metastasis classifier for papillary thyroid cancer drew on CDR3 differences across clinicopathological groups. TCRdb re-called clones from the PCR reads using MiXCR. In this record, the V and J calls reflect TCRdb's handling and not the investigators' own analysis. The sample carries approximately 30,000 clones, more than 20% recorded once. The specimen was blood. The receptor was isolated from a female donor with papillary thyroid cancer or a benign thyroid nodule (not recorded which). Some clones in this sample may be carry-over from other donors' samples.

The CDR3 DNA reads as TGTGCCAGCATTTTCGGTCAACCCCAGCATTTT. Amino acid sequence: CASIFGQPQHF. This chain uses TRBV12-3 or TRBV12-4 with TRBJ1-5; no clear D. Deletions cut 7 bases from V and 10 bases from J, with 11 bases between. The CDR3 sequence is 11 residues long.